This T cell receptor (beta chain) was recorded in a study of post-analysis software for immune sequencing data. Across the study: Included courses were relapsing-remitting and secondary progressive multiple sclerosis; progressive-relapsing multiple sclerosis was also included. General study points: Comparison of patients with controls showed four or five TRBV segments more frequent in patients, TRBV5-6, TRBV5-1 and TRBV20-1 among them. The authors found that F measure strongly co-clustered same-batch samples. Normalized Chao1 diversity was significantly lower in multiple sclerosis patients than in controls.

Every TCR beta cDNA library bore unique molecular identifiers. Between about 1 and 10 million T cells gave rise to 450,000 to 650,000 cDNA molecules. A single record per CDR3 protein comes from TCRdb applying MiXCR to the PCR reads. The sample lists approximately 350,000 distinct CDR3 sequences, around 33% occurring once. The germline V gene encodes CDR1 MNHEY and CDR2 SMNVEV (reference sequence). This CDR3 is built from 14 residues. V was pared by 5 bases and J by 7 bases, with 15 bases between. Remarks on this clonotype: The target antigen is unknown.

The J gene is TRBJ2-1, the V gene TRBV27; a possible D gene is TRBD2 (6 bases). The origin of this receptor is a girl aged 5-17 years with multiple sclerosis. Sequencing input: blood. The CDR3 DNA reads TGTGCCAGCAGTATGGGGACTGGGAATAATGAGCAGTTCTTC. Encoded protein: CASSMGTGNNEQFF.